This T cell receptor (beta chain) was sequenced in a study of blood T cell repertoires in COVID-19. Study background: From T cells, B-cell-depleted T cells, or PBMCs came the material, which was cDNA or gDNA.

The count of this clone is one. Different DNA sequences within this sample yield the same CDR3. This study enrolled people aged roughly 18 to 90 from about 26 US geographic areas. Cohorts were determined from participant-reported clinical history. Before being deemed recovered, Cohort 3 donors had two negative PCRs, clearance, or symptom resolution. TCRdb's copy holds only in-frame clones and misses some; the assay was immunoSEQ multiplex PCR. The sample has under 200,000 clones, 80% seen once. Trimming cost V 0 bases and J 4 bases, with 10 bases left between them. Germline lookup yields CDR1 SGHRS and CDR2 YFSETQ. The CDR3 runs to 14 residues.

The sequencing input was PBMCs or T cells enriched from blood (not recorded which). The genes are TRBV5-1 and TRBJ1-1; D possibly corresponds to TRBD1 (5 bases). The source is a woman aged 55-70 years who had recovered from COVID-19. CDR3 nucleotide sequence: TGCGCCAGCAGCTTGGGGCAGGGTGGCACTGAAGCTTTCTTT. Translating gives CASSLGQGGTEAFF.